The present T cell receptor (beta chain) was sequenced within a study of blood T cell repertoires in COVID-19. The CDR3 is 15 residues long. Germline lookup yields CDR1 MNHEY and CDR2 SMNVEV (reference sequence). V shed 2 bases and J shed 5 bases, with 16 bases lying between them. The age range of participants was about 18 to 100 years, with residence in under 30 US areas. Participant reports of clinical history set cohort assignment. Sequencing was performed with immunoSEQ multiplex PCR; in TCRdb, only in-frame clones are kept and a portion is missing. This table holds about 210,000 clones, approximately 80% found once.

Sequences were obtained from PBMCs or T cells enriched from blood (not recorded which). The chain employs TRBV27 and TRBJ2-7, with D tentatively TRBD1 (6 bases). This clonotype was obtained from a woman aged 45 to 65 with acute COVID-19. CDR3 sequence reads: CASSLPGVPLNEQYF. The CDR3, as DNA: TGTGCCAGCAGTTTACCAGGGGTCCCCTTGAACGAGCAGTACTTC.